The 27 T cell receptor beta chains given below trace back to one sample, sequenced in a study of cytomegalovirus exposure and HLA in healthy donors (dated by TCRdb to the late 2010s). The library was prepared using the immunoSEQ multiplex PCR assay. A mixture of 60 forward primers for TCR Vbeta segments and 13 reverse primers for TCR Jbeta segments was used in the multiplex PCR. In TCRdb, the immuneACCESS table is reduced to in-frame sequences with V and J assigned. These tables do not hold every clone; where another copy was compared, an unresolved V gene accounts for under half, and the others remain unexplained. This sample gives some 80,000 clones in total; approximately 60% of them show up just once. Of the sample, roughly 4.5% is held by the ten largest clones. The sequencing sample was made of PBMCs. Source of these receptors: a male donor in good health and CMV-seropositive.

This clone was found a few times. This chain uses TRBV9 with TRBJ2-7; 8 bases are a match to TRBD1. Germline CDR1 SGDLS, CDR2 YYNGEE. The V and J ends lost 4 bases and 4 bases, in that order; junction bases with no gene match: 13. CDR3 length equals 16 residues. CDR3 nucleotide sequence: TGTGCCAGCAGCCCCTCAAAGACAGGGGACCCTTACGAGCAGTACTTC. Its protein product is CASSPSKTGDPYEQYF.

On this clone: Its ends do not fully match the called genes, so a read error is possible. The V gene is TRBV7-9, the J gene TRBJ2-2; D is possibly TRBD1 (5 bases). Germline V gene sequence: CDR1 SEHNR, CDR2 FQNEAQ (reference sequence). The CDR3 contains 17 residues. The CDR3 region is CSSRANPWGSNTGELFF. The CDR3 DNA reads as TGTTCCAGCAGGGCTAACCCGTGGGGCTCGAACACCGGGGAGCTGTTTTTT. The full variable domain, in which reference TRBV7-9 and TRBJ2-2 provide the parts outside the CDR3, is DTGVSQNPRHKITKRGQNVTFRCDPISEHNRLYWYRQTLGQGPEFLTYFQNEAQLEKSRLLSDRFSAERPKGSFSTLEIQRTEQGDSAMYLCSSRANPWGSNTGELFFGEGSRLTVL.

The V and J genes are TRBV6-5 and TRBJ1-4; TRBD1 matches at 9 bases. J was trimmed by 8 bases and V by 0 bases; bases with no gene match: 1. CDR1 MNHEY and CDR2 SVGAGI come from the germline V gene. The CDR3 has 14 amino acids. Written as DNA, the CDR3 is TGTGCCAGCAGTTACTCGACAGGGGGGGAAAAACTGTTTTTT. Encoded protein: CASSYSTGGEKLFF.

This clone showed up many times. The chain recombines TRBV27 with TRBJ1-4; TRBD1 agrees at 8 bases. CDR3 size: 15 residues. V was clipped by 6 bases and J by 2 bases; unmatched bases: 5. CDR1 is MNHEY and CDR2 is SMNVEV in the germline V gene (reference sequence). The CDR3 DNA follows: TGTGCCAGCAGAGAGACAGGGGAGACTAATGAAAAACTGTTTTTT. Its protein product is CASRETGETNEKLFF.

The rearrangement joins TRBV7-2 to TRBJ2-1; possibly TRBD1 for D (6 bases). Trimming took 5 bases from V and 6 from J, leaving 14 bases between them. From germline, CDR1 is SGHTA and CDR2 FQGNSA. The CDR3 is 14 amino acids. The CDR3 DNA follows: TGTGCCAGCAGCCCCGTCGAGGGGGTCAATGAGCAGTTCTTC. Protein: CASSPVEGVNEQFF.

This clone was counted ten times or more. CDR3 amino acids: CASSRIRDRVQYF. CDR3 DNA: TGTGCCAGCAGCCGCATCCGGGACAGGGTCCAGTACTTC. J is TRBJ2-7 and V is TRBV5-5; 9 nucleotides match TRBD1. J was trimmed by 10 bases and V by 4 bases; bases with no gene match: 9. Germline V CDR1 and CDR2: SGHKS, YYEKEE (reference sequence). The CDR3 is 13 residues long. Full variable domain (remainder filled in from reference TRBV5-5 and TRBJ2-7): DAGVTQSPTHLIKTRGQQVTLRCSPISGHKSVSWYQQVLGQGPQFIFQYYEKEERGRGNFPDRFSARQFPNYSSELNVNALLLGDSALYLCASSRIRDRVQYFGPGTRLTVT.

This clone was recorded a few times. CDR3 nucleotide sequence: TGTGCCAGCAGCTCAGGCAATGAGCAGTTCTTC. Its translation: CASSSGNEQFF. V and J are TRBV6-6 and TRBJ2-1; no definite D call. The CDR3 extends over 11 amino acids. Trimming cost V 6 bases and J 6 bases, with 6 bases left between them. The germline gives CDR1 MNHNY, CDR2 SVGAGI (reference sequence).

The gene calls are TRBV28 and TRBJ1-5; D is possibly TRBD1 (6 bases). Germline V gene data show CDR1 as MDHEN and CDR2 as SYDVKM. The CDR3 length is 17 residues. V lost 6 bases and J 0 bases, leaving 18 bases between the germline ends. CDR3 sequence (DNA): TGTGCCAGCAGCCCACCACAACAGGGTGTTAGCAATCAGCCCCAGCATTTT. Residues: CASSPPQQGVSNQPQHF.

This chain connects TRBV7-6 to TRBJ2-7, with no clear D. The V and J ends lost 5 bases and 2 bases respectively, with 13 bases between them. Per germline, CDR1 SGHVS and CDR2 FNYEAQ. The CDR3 is 14 residues long. The CDR3 spells CASSAADTAYEQYF. CDR3 nucleotide sequence: TGTGCCAGCAGCGCCGCAGACACCGCCTACGAGCAGTACTTC.

This clone appeared a few times. The gene calls are TRBV6-5 and TRBJ1-1; no firm D call. The V and J ends lost 5 bases and 3 bases respectively, with 13 bases between them. CDR3 length equals 14 residues. Germline CDR1 MNHEY, CDR2 SVGAGI. The CDR3: CASSVEGGYTEAFF. CDR3 bases: TGTGCCAGCAGTGTTGAGGGCGGGTACACTGAAGCTTTCTTT.

This clone appeared a few times. The rearrangement links TRBV7-6 to TRBJ2-3; TRBD2 agrees at 12 bases. With V trimmed by 2 bases and J by 4 bases, 7 bases remained unmatched. Germline values: CDR1 SGHVS, CDR2 FNYEAQ. The CDR3 spans 17 residues. CDR3 region: CASSLRSTSGSSDTQYF. The CDR3 DNA is TGTGCCAGCAGCTTACGTTCGACTAGCGGGAGCTCAGATACGCAGTATTTT.

This clone was seen a handful of times. The chain carries TRBV7-2 and TRBJ2-7, with D perhaps matching TRBD2 (5 bases). The V gene lost 4 bases and the J gene lost 2 bases, with 12 bases spanning the gap. This CDR3 is built from 14 residues. CDR1 is SGHTA, CDR2 FQGNSA, per germline. The CDR3 reads CASSSRGSPYEQYF. The CDR3 region has the DNA TGTGCCAGCAGCTCCCGGGGATCACCCTACGAGCAGTACTTC.

The V gene is TRBV9, the J gene TRBJ2-3; possible D gene TRBD1, 6 bases. The germline V gene encodes CDR1 SGDLS and CDR2 YYNGEE. The CDR3 runs to 14 residues. Trimming shortened V by 3 bases and J by 0 bases, and 8 bases separated the two germline ends. CDR3 in DNA: TGTGCCAGCAGCGCCCAGGGGAGCACAGATACGCAGTATTTT. Translated, it gives CASSAQGSTDTQYF.

The chain combines TRBV29-1 with TRBJ2-7; 9 nucleotides match TRBD1. V lost 6 bases to trimming and J lost 7 bases; unmatched junction nucleotides: 7. Looked up from germline, CDR1 is SQVTM and CDR2 is ANQGSEA. This CDR3 spans 12 amino acids. The CDR3 DNA reads TGCAGCGTATCGACAGGGGGAGGGGAGCAGTACTTC. This sequence encodes CSVSTGGGEQYF.

The V and J genes are TRBV28 and TRBJ1-3; D is unresolved. Germline V lookup: CDR1 MDHEN, CDR2 SYDVKM. V gave up 6 bases and J gave up 2 bases, with 5 bases separating them. The CDR3 contains 12 residues. This chain's CDR3 is CASSQTGNTIYF. The CDR3 DNA follows: TGTGCCAGCAGCCAAACTGGAAACACCATATATTTT.

J is TRBJ1-5 and V is TRBV6-5; no definite D call. CDR1 is MNHEY and CDR2 is SVGAGI in the germline V gene. The CDR3 has 13 amino acids. Trimming pared 2 bases from V and 7 bases from J, leaving 9 bases between. The CDR3: CASSYGRGQPQHF. The CDR3 DNA sequence: TGTGCCAGCAGTTACGGTAGAGGACAGCCCCAGCATTTT.

The chain is built from TRBV5-1 and TRBJ1-4, with TRBD1 identical over 11 bases. Germline assignment: CDR1 SGHRS and CDR2 YFSETQ. V was clipped by 0 bases and J by 8 bases; unmatched bases: 3. The CDR3 covers 15 residues. In nucleotides, the CDR3 is TGCGCCAGCAGCTTGGGGACAGGGGGCGAGGAAAAACTGTTTTTT. This translates into CASSLGTGGEEKLFF.

The chain has TRBV7-2 and TRBJ2-3; D unresolved. Germline lookup yields CDR1 SGHTA and CDR2 FQGNSA. Between the trimmed V and J ends, which lost 3 bases and 4 bases, there was a span of 5 bases. The CDR3 length is 12 residues. The chain's CDR3 is CASSFRADTQYF. The CDR3 DNA reads as TGTGCCAGCAGCTTTCGAGCAGATACGCAGTATTTT.

The V and J genes are TRBV23-1 and TRBJ2-2; tentative D call: TRBD2 (5 bases). TRBV23-1 is an ORF, and what it does is uncertain. This CDR3 contains 19 residues. V lost 0 bases, J lost 3 bases, and 20 bases lay in between. CDR3 coding DNA: TGCGCCAGCAGTCAATCAGGGAGATCCCAGCCGGGGTACACCGGGGAGCTGTTTTTT. It is translated as CASSQSGRSQPGYTGELFF.

The chain is built from TRBV12-5 and TRBJ1-1; 9 bases fit TRBD1. The ends lost 1 base at V and 5 bases at J; junction bases unmatched: 5. Germline CDR1 LGHNT, CDR2 FRNRAP. CDR3 length equals 15 residues. This CDR3 is CASGLEQGARTEAFF. In DNA form, the CDR3 reads TGTGCTAGTGGTTTGGAACAGGGGGCGCGTACTGAAGCTTTCTTT.

The rearrangement uses TRBV30 and TRBJ1-2, with D perhaps TRBD1 (5 bases). Germline CDR1 is GTSNPN and CDR2 is SVGIG (reference sequence). V was clipped by 1 base and J by 7 bases, with 10 bases between them. This CDR3 is 12 amino acids long. The CDR3 loop reads CAWSGPGGGYTF. The CDR3, as DNA: TGTGCCTGGAGTGGCCCCGGGGGTGGCTACACCTTC.

The CDR3 DNA sequence: TGTGCCAGCAGAGGGGGGGGCGCGGCCCTTGAAGCTTTCTTT. It is translated as CASRGGGAALEAFF. The rearrangement links TRBV27 to TRBJ1-1; perhaps TRBD1 as D (6 bases). The CDR3 extends over 14 amino acids. CDR1 is MNHEY and CDR2 is SMNVEV in the germline V gene (reference sequence). Deletions cut 6 bases from V and 7 bases from J, with 18 bases between.

To note about this clone: Additional DNA sequences in this sample encode the identical CDR3. The DNA for the CDR3 is TGTGCCAGCAGCGTAGGACAGGGAGGAACTGAAGCTTTCTTT. Protein sequence: CASSVGQGGTEAFF. This chain uses TRBV9 with TRBJ1-1; TRBD1 agrees at 7 bases. This CDR3 has 14 amino acids. Germline CDR1 is SGDLS and CDR2 is YYNGEE. Germline trimming cut 0 bases from V and 5 bases from J; bases unmatched to any gene: 4.

The CDR3 region is CASSYSSLQTPLHF. As DNA, the CDR3 is TGTGCCAGCAGTTACTCCTCATTACAGACCCCCCTCCACTTT. J is TRBJ1-6 and V is TRBV6-6; D not certain. Trimming pared 0 bases from V and 13 bases from J, leaving 13 bases between. Per germline, CDR1 MNHNY and CDR2 SVGAGI (reference sequence). The CDR3 has 14 amino acids.

V is TRBV19 and J is TRBJ1-6, with 7 bases identical to TRBD1. The germline V gene encodes CDR1 LNHDA and CDR2 SQIVND (reference sequence). CDR3 size: 15 residues. V was clipped by 5 bases and J by 4 bases; unmatched bases: 5. The CDR3 nucleotides read TGTGCCAGTAGTCGGCAGGGGGGATATAATTCACCCCTCCACTTT. Translating it yields CASSRQGGYNSPLHF.

The rearrangement uses TRBV27 and TRBJ1-2; possible D gene TRBD1, 5 bases. Deletions cut 8 bases from V and 7 bases from J, with 23 bases between. The CDR3 has 15 amino acids. Germline V gene sequence: CDR1 MNHEY, CDR2 SMNVEV (reference sequence). This chain's CDR3 is CASPRPFTGDSGYTF. The DNA for the CDR3 is TGTGCCAGCCCACGGCCATTCACAGGAGACTCTGGCTACACCTTC.

The chain combines TRBV4-1 with TRBJ2-2; D might be TRBD2 (6 bases). Trimming took 0 bases from V and 6 from J, leaving 17 bases between them. The germline gives CDR1 MGHRA, CDR2 YSYEKL. This CDR3 has 17 residues. CDR3 nucleotide sequence: TGCGCCAGCAGCCAAGATGGGTCGGGAGTCCTGCCCGGGGAGCTGTTTTTT. It specifies CASSQDGSGVLPGELFF.